The next 12 T cell receptor beta chains were all read from a single sample in a study of T cell repertoires in cytomegalovirus infection. Their recognized antigens are unknown. TCRdb called the reads again in MiXCR, with one record for every CDR3 protein. The sample comprises fewer than 1,000,000 distinct CDR3 sequences, approximately 32% of which are singletons, and around 15% rests with the top ten. The material was cultured CD8+ T cells from PBMCs, obtained from culture after CMV antigen stimulation. The receptors come from a human donor in good health (CMV status not recorded). Some clones in this sample may be carry-over from other donors' samples.

A few counts support this clonotype. V and J are TRBV12-3 or TRBV12-4 and TRBJ2-1, with D unclear. Trimming shortened V by 7 bases and J by 1 base, and 8 bases separated the two germline ends. This CDR3 spans 13 amino acids. DNA for the CDR3: TGTGCCAGCATCGAGGAATCCTACAATGAGCAGTTCTTC. Translating gives CASIEESYNEQFF.

This clonotype was detected only once. The rearrangement links TRBV2 to TRBJ1-1; D might be TRBD1 (6 bases). V was pared by 6 bases and J by 3 bases, with 14 bases between. Germline values: CDR1 SNHLY, CDR2 FYNNEI. The CDR3 runs 14 residues. CDR3 nucleotides: TGTGCCAGCAGCCGACAGGACCCCTACACTGAAGCTTTCTTT. Protein: CASSRQDPYTEAFF.

The table lists this clonotype with a few counts. The chain is built from TRBV6-6 and TRBJ1-3, with D possibly TRBD1 on 6 matching bases. This CDR3 comprises 14 residues. Germline values: CDR1 MNHNY, CDR2 SVGAGI (reference sequence). V lost 10 bases to trimming and J lost 4 bases, with 17 bases between them. CDR3 sequence: CATQGFQGGNTIYF. In DNA, the CDR3 is TGTGCCACTCAGGGTTTTCAGGGGGGAAACACCATATATTTT.

There are many counts of this clonotype. CDR3 residues: CASSLLNPQGYVYNEQFF. In DNA, the CDR3 is TGTGCCAGCAGCTTACTCAATCCACAGGGCTATGTCTACAATGAGCAGTTCTTC. V usage is TRBV7-6 and J usage is TRBJ2-1; D is perhaps TRBD1 (6 bases). The germline V gene has CDR1 SGHVS and CDR2 FNYEAQ. The CDR3 runs to 18 residues. The V end was cut by 2 bases, the J end by 3 bases, with 20 bases between.

There are many counts of this clonotype. The genes are TRBV7-8 and TRBJ2-7; 7 positions match TRBD1. The J segment lost 0 bases and the V segment lost 5 bases, leaving 4 bases of the junction unmatched. The CDR3 is made up of 14 amino acids. Per germline, CDR1 SGHVS and CDR2 FQNEAQ. The CDR3: CASSPDRVSYEQYV. For the CDR3, the DNA is TGTGCCAGCAGCCCAGACAGGGTCTCCTACGAGCAGTACGTC.

This chain joins TRBV5-6 and TRBJ1-2; D gene unclear. CDR1 is SGHDT, CDR2 YYEEEE, per germline. This CDR3 is built from 13 residues. The V end was cut by 4 bases, the J end by 2 bases, with 9 bases between. The CDR3: CASSASGNYGYTF. CDR3 sequence (DNA): TGTGCCAGCAGCGCTAGTGGGAACTATGGCTACACCTTC.

This clonotype has more than one count but fewer than ten. This chain links TRBV10-2 with TRBJ2-3; D is perhaps TRBD1 or TRBD2 (7 bases each). This CDR3 comprises 13 residues. V was clipped by 9 bases and J by 4 bases, with 14 bases between them. Germline V CDR1 and CDR2: WSHSY, SAAADI. This chain's CDR3 is CASQGGSADTQYF. Written as DNA, the CDR3 is TGCGCCAGTCAGGGGGGGTCCGCAGATACGCAGTATTTT.

Points on this clonotype: This may come from a read error, since a much larger clone is one base off. The chain links TRBV7-8 to TRBJ1-6; TRBD1 aligns across 9 bases. The CDR3 covers 16 residues. The germline gives CDR1 SGHVS, CDR2 FQNEAQ. This chain's CDR3 is CASSFPYRDRDSSLHF. In DNA form, the CDR3 reads TGTGCCAGCAGCTTCCCTTACCGGGACAGGGATTCATCCCTCCACTTT.

The chain has TRBV6-5 and TRBJ2-7; the D is unclear. The CDR3 consists of 14 residues. Trimming shortened V by 6 bases and J by 0 bases, and 12 bases separated the two germline ends. Germline V gene lookup returns CDR1 MNHEY and CDR2 SVGAGI. The CDR3 DNA sequence: TGTGCCAGCAGCCACACAGTATCCTCCTACGAGCAGTACTTC. Encoded protein: CASSHTVSSYEQYF.

This sequence joins TRBV6-5 and TRBJ1-1; weak D call: TRBD1 (5 bases). CDR3 length: 14 amino acids. Deletions cut 2 bases from V and 4 bases from J, with 11 bases between. Looked up from germline, CDR1 is MNHEY and CDR2 is SVGAGI. CDR3 residues: CASSYRGQFTEAFF. CDR3 in DNA: TGTGCCAGCAGTTACAGGGGTCAGTTCACTGAAGCTTTCTTT.

This clonotype was found once. It may be a read error: a sequence one base away is much more abundant. This sequence joins TRBV7-4 and TRBJ2-5; D gene uncertain. The CDR3 sequence is 15 residues long. Trimming cost V 5 bases and J 5 bases, with 18 bases left between them. The germline V gene encodes CDR1 SGHVT and CDR2 SQSDAQ. CDR3: CASSPSVYFVETQYF. In DNA, the CDR3 is TGTGCCAGCAGCCCCTCTGTTTACTTCGTTGAGACCCAGTACTTC.

This clonotype was counted between two and nine times. J is TRBJ1-1 and V is TRBV19, with a tentative D call TRBD1 (6 bases). Per germline, CDR1 LNHDA and CDR2 SQIVND (reference sequence). V lost 3 bases to trimming and J lost 5 bases, with 10 bases between them. The CDR3 has 13 amino acids. Here the CDR3 reads CASSITGRTEAFF. In DNA, the CDR3 is TGTGCCAGTAGTATTACAGGGAGGACTGAAGCTTTCTTT.